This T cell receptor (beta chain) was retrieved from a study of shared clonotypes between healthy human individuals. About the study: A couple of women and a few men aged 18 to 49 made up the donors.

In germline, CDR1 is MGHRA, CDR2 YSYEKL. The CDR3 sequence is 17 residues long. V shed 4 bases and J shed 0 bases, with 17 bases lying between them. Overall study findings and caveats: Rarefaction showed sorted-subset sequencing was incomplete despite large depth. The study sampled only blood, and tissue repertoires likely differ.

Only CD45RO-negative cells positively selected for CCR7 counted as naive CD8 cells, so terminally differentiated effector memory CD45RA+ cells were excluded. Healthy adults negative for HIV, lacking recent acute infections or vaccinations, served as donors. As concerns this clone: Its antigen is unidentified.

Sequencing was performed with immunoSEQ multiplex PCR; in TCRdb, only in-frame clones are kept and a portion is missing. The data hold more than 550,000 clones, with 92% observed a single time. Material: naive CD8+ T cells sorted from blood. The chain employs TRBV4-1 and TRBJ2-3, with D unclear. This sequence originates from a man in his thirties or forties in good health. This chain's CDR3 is CASSLDPPPTSTDTQYF. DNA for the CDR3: TGCGCCAGCAGCCTAGACCCACCCCCTACTAGCACAGATACGCAGTATTTT.